This T cell receptor (beta chain) was obtained from a study of T cell repertoires in aging, cancer and after chemotherapy (dated by TCRdb to between 2018 and 2021). About the full investigation: Six donor age groups were covered, ranging from 30 or younger up to 70 or older, and each group contained at least three individuals. The study profiled peripheral blood TCR beta repertoires from healthy donors and cancer patients to examine immunoaging and T cell reconstitution after chemotherapy. In the solid tumor group, the paired samples taken before and after chemotherapy came from brain tumor (glioblastoma) patients given temozolomide-based therapy. In total, the full dataset held millions of TCR reads. The cohort comprised about 210 cancer patients, more than 90 with hematological and approximately 120 with solid cancers, plus 95 healthy donors as a reference group. The research as a whole found: In healthy donors, the drop in TCR diversity with age came mainly from a loss of richness, whereas in cancer patients a loss of evenness also played a part. Untreated patients with hematological or solid cancers showed significantly lower blood TCR diversity and higher clonality than age-matched healthy donors. According to the authors, the repertoire data do not allow conclusions to be drawn about immunological memory after chemotherapy. An increase in median generation probability over the chemotherapy interval was observed in both cancer cohorts, suggesting that the repertoire was reconstituted through rebound thymic output.

As regards this clonotype: The target of this receptor is not known. Base qualities are missing; no much larger clone stands one base away.

TCR beta rearrangements were amplified from genomic DNA isolated from peripheral blood, not from sorted cells or RNA. Per the germline V gene, KGHDR is the CDR1 and SFDVKD is the CDR2. Its CDR3 holds 18 amino acids, cysteine through phenylalanine. Only the CDR3 DNA stays, 54 bases, in frame from base 1. Trimming removed 3 bases from V and 0 bases from J, leaving 17 bases between the germline ends. Rearranged TRB sequences spanning V, D and J segments were amplified by multiplex touch-down PCR using a mixed TRB-A/B primer pool. Illumina adapters and sample indices were attached to the amplicons in two consecutive PCR reactions using Phusion HS II polymerase. The amplicons were purified from gel with the NucleoSpin Gel and PCR Clean-up kit and then assessed with Qubit and an Agilent 2100 Bioanalyzer. Sequencing of the libraries was done on an Illumina MiSeq with paired-end, single-indexed 600-cycle runs. The source study handled its data this way. MiXCR versions 2.12 and 3.0.5 were used to process the TRB sequences. Each unique CDR3 nucleotide sequence counted as one clone, and only productive sequences with at least two reads were retained. The repertoire metrics were Shannon diversity, evenness, clonality (calculated as one minus evenness), and diversity profiles parameterized by alpha from 0 to 5. The IGoR algorithm was used to calculate generation probabilities of clones in the paired pre- and post-chemotherapy samples. In-frame beta chains were kept once TCRdb had trimmed the public reads at Q25 with fastp and called clones with MiXCR. Identical CDR3 proteins give one entry, which carries the most common genes and DNA. TCRdb's processing, not the authors' own work, is the source of the V and J calls. The sample table records 950 to 1,000 distinct CDR3 sequences; about 18% of these occur just once. The ten biggest clones cover roughly 10% of the sample.

The sample was blood. The sequence was obtained from a human donor with a solid tumor. The rearrangement joined TRBV24-1 to TRBJ1-5; a tentative D match to TRBD1 spans 5 bases. Here is the DNA: TGTGCCACCAGTGATAGTGGTGGGGGATTTTATAGCAATCAGCCCCAGCATTTT. This encodes CATSDSGGGFYSNQPQHF.